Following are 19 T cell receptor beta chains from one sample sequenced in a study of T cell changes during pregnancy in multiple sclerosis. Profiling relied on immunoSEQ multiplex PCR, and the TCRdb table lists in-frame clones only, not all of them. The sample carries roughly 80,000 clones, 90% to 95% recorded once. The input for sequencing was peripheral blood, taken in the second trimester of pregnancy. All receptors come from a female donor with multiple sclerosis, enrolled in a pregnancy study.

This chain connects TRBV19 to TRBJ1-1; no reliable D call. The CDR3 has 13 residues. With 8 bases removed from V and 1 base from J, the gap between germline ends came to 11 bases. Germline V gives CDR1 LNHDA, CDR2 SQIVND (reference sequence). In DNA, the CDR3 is TGTGCCAGTCGGCCGGGAGGGAACACTGAAGCTTTCTTT. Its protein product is CASRPGGNTEAFF.

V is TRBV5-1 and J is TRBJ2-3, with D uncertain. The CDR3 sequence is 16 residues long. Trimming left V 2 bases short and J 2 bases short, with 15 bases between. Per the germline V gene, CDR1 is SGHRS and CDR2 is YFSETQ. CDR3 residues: CASSFFSDINTDTQYF. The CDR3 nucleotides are TGCGCCAGCAGCTTTTTTTCCGACATTAACACAGATACGCAGTATTTT.

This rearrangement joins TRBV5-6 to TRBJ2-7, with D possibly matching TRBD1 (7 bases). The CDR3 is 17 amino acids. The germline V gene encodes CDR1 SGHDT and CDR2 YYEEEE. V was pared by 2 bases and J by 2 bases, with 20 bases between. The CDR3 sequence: CASSFGQEGVPAYEQYF. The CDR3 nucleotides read TGTGCCAGCAGCTTTGGACAGGAGGGAGTCCCTGCCTACGAGCAGTACTTC.

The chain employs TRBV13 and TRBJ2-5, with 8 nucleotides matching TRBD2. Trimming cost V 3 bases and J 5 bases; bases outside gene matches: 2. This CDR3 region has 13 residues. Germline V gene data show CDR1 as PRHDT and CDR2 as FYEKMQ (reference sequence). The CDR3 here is CASSFGGEETQYF. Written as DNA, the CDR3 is TGTGCCAGCAGCTTCGGGGGGGAGGAGACCCAGTACTTC.

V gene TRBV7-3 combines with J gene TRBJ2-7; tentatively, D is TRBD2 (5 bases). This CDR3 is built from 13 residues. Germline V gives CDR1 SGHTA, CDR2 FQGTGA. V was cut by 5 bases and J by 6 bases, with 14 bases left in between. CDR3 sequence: CASSRMAGSEQYF. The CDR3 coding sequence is TGTGCCAGCAGCCGGATGGCGGGTTCCGAGCAGTACTTC.

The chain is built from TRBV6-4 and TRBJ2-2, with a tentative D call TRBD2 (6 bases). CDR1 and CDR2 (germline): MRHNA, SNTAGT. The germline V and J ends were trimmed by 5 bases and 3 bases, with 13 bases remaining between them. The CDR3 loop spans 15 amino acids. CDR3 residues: CASSPSGGDTGELFF. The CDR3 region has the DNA TGTGCCAGCAGTCCTTCCGGGGGAGACACCGGGGAGCTGTTTTTT.

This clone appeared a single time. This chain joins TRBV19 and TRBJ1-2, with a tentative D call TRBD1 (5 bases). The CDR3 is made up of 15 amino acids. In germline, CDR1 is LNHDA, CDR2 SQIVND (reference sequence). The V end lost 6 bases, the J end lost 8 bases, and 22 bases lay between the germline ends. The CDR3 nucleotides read TGTGCCAGTAGCATCCAAAGAAGGGGATTGGGCGGCTACACCTTC. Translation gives CASSIQRRGLGGYTF.

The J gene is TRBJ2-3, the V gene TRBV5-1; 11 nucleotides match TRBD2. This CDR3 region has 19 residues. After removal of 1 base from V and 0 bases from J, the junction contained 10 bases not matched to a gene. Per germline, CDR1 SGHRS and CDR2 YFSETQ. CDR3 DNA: TGCGCCAGCAGCTTGCGGCTAGCGGGGGGCCTCCGAAGCACAGATACGCAGTATTTT. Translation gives CASSLRLAGGLRSTDTQYF.

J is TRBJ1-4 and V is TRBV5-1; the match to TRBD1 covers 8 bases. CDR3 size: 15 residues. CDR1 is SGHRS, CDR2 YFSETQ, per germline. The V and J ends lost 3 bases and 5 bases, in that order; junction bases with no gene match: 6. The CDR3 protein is CASSSTGDPNEKLFF. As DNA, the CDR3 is TGCGCCAGCAGCTCGACAGGGGACCCCAATGAAAAACTGTTTTTT.

CDR3 coding DNA: TGTGCCAGCAGCCCACGGACAGACCCTTACAATGAGCAGTTCTTC. This translates into CASSPRTDPYNEQFF. This chain links TRBV5-8 with TRBJ2-1, with D perhaps matching TRBD1 (6 bases). The CDR3 loop spans 15 amino acids. Germline V gives CDR1 SGHTS, CDR2 YDEGEE. With 4 bases removed from V and 4 bases from J, the gap between germline ends came to 15 bases.

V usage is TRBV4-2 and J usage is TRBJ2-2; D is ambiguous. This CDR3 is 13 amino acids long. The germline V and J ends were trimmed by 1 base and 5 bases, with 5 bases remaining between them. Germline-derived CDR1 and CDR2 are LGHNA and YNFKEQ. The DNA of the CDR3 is TGTGCCAGCAGCCAAGCCGTAACCGGGGAGCTGTTTTTT. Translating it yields CASSQAVTGELFF.

CDR3 amino acids: CASSLGTTLTEQYF. CDR3 in DNA: TGTGCCAGCAGTCTCGGGACTACGCTGACCGAGCAGTACTTC. This chain joins TRBV6-5 and TRBJ2-7; 7 positions agree with TRBD2. V was clipped by 5 bases and J by 6 bases; unmatched bases: 10. The germline V gene encodes CDR1 MNHEY and CDR2 SVGAGI. This CDR3 region has 14 residues.

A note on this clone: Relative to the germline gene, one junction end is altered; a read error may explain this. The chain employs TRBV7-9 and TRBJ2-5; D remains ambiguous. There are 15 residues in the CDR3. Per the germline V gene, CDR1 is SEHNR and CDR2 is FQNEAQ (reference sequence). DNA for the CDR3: TGTACCAGCAGCTTTTTCATGGCTCGCCAAGAGACCCAGTACTTC. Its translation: CTSSFFMARQETQYF.

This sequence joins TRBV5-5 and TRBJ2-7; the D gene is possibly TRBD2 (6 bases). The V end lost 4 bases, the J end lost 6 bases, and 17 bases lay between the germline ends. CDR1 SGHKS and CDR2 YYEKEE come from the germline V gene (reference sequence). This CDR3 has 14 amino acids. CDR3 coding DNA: TGTGCCAGCAGCAGCGGCTTTGGGGGGATCGAGCAGTACTTC. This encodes CASSSGFGGIEQYF.

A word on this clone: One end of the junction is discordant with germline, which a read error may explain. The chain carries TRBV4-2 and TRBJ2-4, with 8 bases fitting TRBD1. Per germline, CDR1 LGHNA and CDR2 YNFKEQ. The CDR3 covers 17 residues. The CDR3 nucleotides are TGTGCCAGCAGCGAAGAGCCGGACAGGGCTGACAAAAACATACAGTACTTC. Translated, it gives CASSEEPDRADKNIQYF.

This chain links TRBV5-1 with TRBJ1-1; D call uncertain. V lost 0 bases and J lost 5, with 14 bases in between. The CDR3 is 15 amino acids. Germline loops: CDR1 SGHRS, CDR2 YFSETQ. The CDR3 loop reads CASSLESGAVTEAFF. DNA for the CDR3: TGCGCCAGCAGCTTGGAATCAGGAGCGGTTACTGAAGCTTTCTTT.

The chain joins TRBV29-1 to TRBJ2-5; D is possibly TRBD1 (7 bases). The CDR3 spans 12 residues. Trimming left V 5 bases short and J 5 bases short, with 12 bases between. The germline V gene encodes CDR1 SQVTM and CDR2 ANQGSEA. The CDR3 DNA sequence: TGCAGCGTTATCAGGGGGGTCGAGACCCAGTACTTC. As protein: CSVIRGVETQYF.

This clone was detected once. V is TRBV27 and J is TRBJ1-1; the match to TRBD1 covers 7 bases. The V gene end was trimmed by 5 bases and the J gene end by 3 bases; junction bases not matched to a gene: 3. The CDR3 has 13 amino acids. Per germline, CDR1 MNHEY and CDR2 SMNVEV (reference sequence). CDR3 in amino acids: CASSPRGDTEAFF. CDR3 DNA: TGTGCCAGCAGTCCCAGGGGGGACACTGAAGCTTTCTTT.

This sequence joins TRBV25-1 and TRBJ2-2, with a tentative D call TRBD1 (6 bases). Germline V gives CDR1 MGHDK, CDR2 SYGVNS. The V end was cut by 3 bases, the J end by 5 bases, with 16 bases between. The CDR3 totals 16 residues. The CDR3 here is CASSDYFTGRTGELFF. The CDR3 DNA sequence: TGTGCCAGCAGTGATTATTTTACAGGGCGGACCGGGGAGCTGTTTTTT.